This T cell receptor (beta chain) was recovered during a study of neoadjuvant anti-PD-1 for oral cavity cancer. TCRdb keeps only in-frame clones here, not all; method: immunoSEQ multiplex PCR. The sample lists about 7,200 clones, 50% to 75% seen once, with around 5.9% in the top ten. The CDR3 contains 14 residues. J was trimmed by 4 bases and V by 10 bases; bases with no gene match: 12. Germline lookup yields CDR1 SNHLY and CDR2 FYNNEI. The source is a person aged 35 to 85 with oral cavity squamous cell carcinoma. The chain joins TRBV2 to TRBJ2-5; 7 bases fit TRBD2. Sample: tumor tissue, taken before nivolumab (anti-PD-1) treatment. In nucleotides, the CDR3 is TGTGCCACCAAGAGGGGCGGGAGAGGAGAGACCCAGTACTTC. Its protein product is CATKRGGRGETQYF.